These 10 T cell receptor beta chains were all obtained from the same sample, sequenced in a study of blood T cell repertoires in COVID-19. The data were produced by immunoSEQ multiplex PCR, yet TCRdb's version contains in-frame clones alone and is incomplete. The sample contains about 150,000 clones, roughly 84% of which appear only once. Specimen: peripheral blood. The receptors originated from a man older than 75 with COVID-19, enrolled during active disease.

Concerning this clone itself: This sample includes further DNA sequences coding for the same CDR3. The chain recombines TRBV3-1 (or the pseudogene TRBV3-2) with TRBJ1-3, with TRBD1 as a possible D gene (5 bases). Germline V gene sequence: CDR1 LGHDT, CDR2 YNNKEL (reference sequence). Trimming took off 4 bases at V and 0 bases at J, with 7 bases between the two ends. This CDR3 contains 14 residues. The CDR3, as DNA: TGTGCCAGCAGCCTCCAGGGCTCTGGAAACACCATATATTTT. Protein product: CASSLQGSGNTIYF.

This chain uses TRBV6-2 or TRBV6-3 with TRBJ2-2, with 10 bases that match TRBD2. The germline gives CDR1 MNHEY, CDR2 SVGEGT. V lost 5 bases and J lost 0; bases outside the gene matches: 6. The CDR3 is 17 residues long. The CDR3 loop reads CASSLLAGVSNTGELFF. The CDR3, as DNA: TGTGCCAGCAGTCTCCTAGCGGGGGTCTCGAACACCGGGGAGCTGTTTTTT.

The V gene is TRBV27, the J gene TRBJ1-2, with 8 bases identical to TRBD1. V lost 5 bases to trimming and J lost 6 bases; unmatched junction nucleotides: 8. CDR1 MNHEY and CDR2 SMNVEV come from the germline V gene (reference sequence). The CDR3 is made up of 14 amino acids. CDR3 protein: CASSLTGATNGYTF. CDR3 sequence (DNA): TGTGCCAGCAGTCTGACAGGGGCGACGAATGGCTACACCTTC.

The chain recombines TRBV18 with TRBJ2-5; D gene uncertain. CDR1 is KGHSH and CDR2 is LQKENI in the germline V gene. V lost 1 base to trimming and J lost 5 bases, with 5 bases between them. This CDR3 is built from 12 residues. In DNA form, the CDR3 reads TGTGCCAGCTCACCACTGGAGGAGACCCAGTACTTC. It yields the protein CASSPLEETQYF.

The chain uses TRBV18 and TRBJ2-2; 7 bases agree with TRBD1. Looked up from germline, CDR1 is KGHSH and CDR2 is LQKENI. V trimming: 3 bases; J trimming: 6 bases; junction bases outside the gene matches: 7. The CDR3 length is 15 residues. CDR3 region: CASSPRGQAAGELFF. CDR3 DNA sequence: TGTGCCAGCTCACCTCGAGGACAGGCCGCCGGGGAGCTGTTTTTT.

The genes are TRBV5-5 and TRBJ1-2, with 7 bases that match TRBD1. Per the germline V gene, CDR1 is SGHKS and CDR2 is YYEKEE (reference sequence). V dropped 4 bases and J dropped 2; count of bases not matched to a gene: 5. The CDR3 has 14 amino acids. The CDR3 region is CASSRGDSNYGYTF. CDR3 sequence (DNA): TGTGCCAGCAGCAGGGGGGACAGCAACTATGGCTACACCTTC.

The chain couples TRBV10-3 to TRBJ1-5; TRBD1 matches 10 bases. The CDR3 totals 16 residues. The germline CDR1 and CDR2 sequences are ENHRY and SYGVKD. With V trimmed by 3 bases and J by 3 bases, 5 bases remained unmatched. CDR3 nucleotides: TGTGCCATCAGTGACCGGGACAGGGGCATCAATCAGCCCCAGCATTTT. Translation: CAISDRDRGINQPQHF.

The V and J genes are TRBV5-4 and TRBJ2-1; D is possibly TRBD1 (6 bases). Trimming pared 5 bases from V and 8 bases from J, leaving 17 bases between. Germline CDR1 and CDR2: SGHNT and YYREEE (reference sequence). The CDR3 is made up of 14 amino acids. The CDR3 bases are TGTGCCAGCAGTCGCCGGGACACCCAGGATGAGCAGTTCTTC. It yields the protein CASSRRDTQDEQFF.

The chain recombines TRBV7-9 with TRBJ1-6, with 11 bases that match TRBD1. J gave up 10 bases and V 5 bases, and 4 bases lay outside the gene matches. Per the germline V gene, CDR1 is SEHNR and CDR2 is FQNEAQ (reference sequence). The CDR3 is 14 amino acids. CDR3 loop: CASSPGQGVSPLHF. In DNA form, the CDR3 reads TGTGCCAGCAGCCCGGGACAGGGGGTATCACCCCTCCACTTT.

J is TRBJ1-6 and V is TRBV5-1, with TRBD1 matching 9 bases. The J segment lost 0 bases and the V segment lost 3 bases, leaving 7 bases of the junction unmatched. Germline V lookup: CDR1 SGHRS, CDR2 YFSETQ. This CDR3 comprises 18 residues. CDR3 sequence (DNA): TGCGCCAGCAGCTCGGACAGGGGTGGGAGCTCCTATAATTCACCCCTCCACTTT. Its protein is CASSSDRGGSSYNSPLHF.